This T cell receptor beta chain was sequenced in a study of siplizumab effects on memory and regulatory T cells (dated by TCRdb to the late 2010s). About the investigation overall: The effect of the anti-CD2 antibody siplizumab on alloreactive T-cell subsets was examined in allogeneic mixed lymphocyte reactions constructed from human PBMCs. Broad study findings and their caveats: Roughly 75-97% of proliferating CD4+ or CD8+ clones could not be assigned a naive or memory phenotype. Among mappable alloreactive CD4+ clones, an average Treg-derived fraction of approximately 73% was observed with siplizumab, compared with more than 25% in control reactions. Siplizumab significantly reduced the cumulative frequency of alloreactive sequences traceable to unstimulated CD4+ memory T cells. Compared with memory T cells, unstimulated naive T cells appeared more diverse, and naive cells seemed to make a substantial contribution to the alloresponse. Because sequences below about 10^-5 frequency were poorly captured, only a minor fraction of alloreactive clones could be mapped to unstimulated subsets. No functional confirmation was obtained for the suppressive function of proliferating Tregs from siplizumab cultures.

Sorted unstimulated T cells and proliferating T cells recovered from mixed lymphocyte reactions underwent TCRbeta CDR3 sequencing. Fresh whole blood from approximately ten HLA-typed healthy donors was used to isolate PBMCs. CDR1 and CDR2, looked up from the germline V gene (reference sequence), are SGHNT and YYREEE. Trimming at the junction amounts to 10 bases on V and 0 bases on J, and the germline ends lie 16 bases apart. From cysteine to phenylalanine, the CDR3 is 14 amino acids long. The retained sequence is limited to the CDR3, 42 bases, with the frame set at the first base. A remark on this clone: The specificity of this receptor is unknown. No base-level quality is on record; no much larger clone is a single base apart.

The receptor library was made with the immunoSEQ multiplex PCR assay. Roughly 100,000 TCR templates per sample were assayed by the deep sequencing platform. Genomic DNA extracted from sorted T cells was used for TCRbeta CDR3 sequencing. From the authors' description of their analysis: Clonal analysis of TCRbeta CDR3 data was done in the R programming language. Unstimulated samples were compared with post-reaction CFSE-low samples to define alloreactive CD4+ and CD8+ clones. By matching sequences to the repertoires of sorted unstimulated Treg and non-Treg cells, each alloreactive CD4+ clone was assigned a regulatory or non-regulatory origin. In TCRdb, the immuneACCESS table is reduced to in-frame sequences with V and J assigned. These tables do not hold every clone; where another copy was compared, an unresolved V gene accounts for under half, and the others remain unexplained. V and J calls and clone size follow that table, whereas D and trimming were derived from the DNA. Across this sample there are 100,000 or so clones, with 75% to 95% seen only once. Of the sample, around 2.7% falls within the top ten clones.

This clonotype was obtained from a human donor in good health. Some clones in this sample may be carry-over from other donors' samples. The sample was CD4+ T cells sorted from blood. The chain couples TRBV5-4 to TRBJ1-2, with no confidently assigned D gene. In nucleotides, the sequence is TGTGCCTCCGGTGAAGGACCAGCTAACTATGGCTACACCTTC. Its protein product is CASGEGPANYGYTF.